A selection of T cell receptor beta chains follows, all from one sample in a study of response to subunit inactivated influenza vaccine. TCRdb reanalysed the RT-PCR reads using MiXCR and keeps one entry per CDR3 protein. The sample lists around 180,000 distinct CDR3 sequences, roughly 8.7% occurring once. Sequences were derived from non-naive T cells sorted from PBMCs, sampled on the day of vaccination. Receptor source: a man aged 50-59 years who received an inactivated influenza vaccine. Each CDR3 is given with its conserved first and last residue. D genes are given only for firm matches. Clone size is stated in some rows and not others, as once, few, many or a class when expanded.

TRBV7-9	TRBJ2-3	few	.	TGTGCCAGCAGGCAGGACCGACCCACAGATACGCAGTATTTT	CASRQDRPTDTQYF
TRBV4-1	TRBJ2-3	few	.	TGCGCCAGCAGCCAAGGAGGGGGATCAGCAGATACGCAGTATTTT	CASSQGGGSADTQYF
TRBV7-2	TRBJ2-1	many	TRBD2	TGTGCCAGCAGTTATGCGGGAGTCGCGAATGAGCAGTTCTTC	CASSYAGVANEQFF
TRBV3-1	TRBJ1-1	many	.	TGTGCCAGCAGATCCTCGTGGGGTACTGAAGCTTTCTTT	CASRSSWGTEAFF
TRBV27	TRBJ2-3	many	.	TGTGCCAGCAGTCTCCTGGCCGGGCGGATGACAGATACGCAGTATTTT	CASSLLAGRMTDTQYF
TRBV11-3	TRBJ2-1	few	.	TGTGCCAGCAGCATCAATGGGCGGTGGGATGAGCAGTTCTTC	CASSINGRWDEQFF
TRBV11-2	TRBJ1-1	.	.	TGTGCCAGCAGCTTAGCTCCGGGGTCCGCTGAAGCTTTCTTT	CASSLAPGSAEAFF
TRBV2	TRBJ2-3	many	TRBD2	TGTGCCAGCAGGACGGCTAGCGGGGGTGGGGGCACAGATACGCAGTATTTT	CASRTASGGGGTDTQYF
TRBV7-3	TRBJ2-1	many	.	TGTGCCAGCAGCTTAAGCCCATACAATGAGCAGTTCTTC	CASSLSPYNEQFF
TRBV9	TRBJ2-5	.	.	TGTGCCAGCAGCTCTCCTAGGTCCCTGGAGACCCAGTACTTC	CASSSPRSLETQYF